One and the same sample provided the 31 T cell receptor beta chains below, sequenced in a study of blood T cell repertoires in COVID-19. Sequencing used immunoSEQ multiplex PCR; TCRdb keeps in-frame clones, though not all of them. The sample holds approximately 500,000 clones, roughly 90% seen once. Sample: PBMCs or T cells enriched from blood (not recorded which). The receptors originated from a woman aged 35 to 49 who had recovered from COVID-19.

The genes are TRBV24-1 and TRBJ1-1; 8 bases match TRBD1. Germline V gives CDR1 KGHDR, CDR2 SFDVKD. V dropped 3 bases and J dropped 1; count of bases not matched to a gene: 6. The CDR3 contains 16 residues. The CDR3 spells CATSDHTGGPNTEAFF. CDR3 bases: TGTGCCACCAGTGATCATACAGGGGGTCCGAACACTGAAGCTTTCTTT.

The rearrangement links TRBV4-1 to TRBJ2-6; 9 nucleotides align to TRBD1. The CDR3 spans 16 residues. The germline V gene has CDR1 MGHRA and CDR2 YSYEKL. J gave up 2 bases and V 1 base, and 0 bases lay outside the gene matches. The CDR3 sequence is CASSQGQGAGANVLTF. CDR3 DNA sequence: TGCGCCAGCAGCCAAGGACAGGGGGCTGGGGCCAACGTCCTGACTTTC.

This clone occurred once. The chain recombines TRBV7-6 with TRBJ1-2; a weak D match, TRBD1 (6 bases). The germline V gene encodes CDR1 SGHVS and CDR2 FNYEAQ. The CDR3 contains 17 residues. V shed 8 bases and J shed 6 bases, with 28 bases lying between them. CDR3 bases: TGTGCCAGCGGGTGGGCAGTCGGACAGAAGGTCCCACATGGCTACACCTTC. This gives the protein CASGWAVGQKVPHGYTF.

The chain recombines TRBV11-2 with TRBJ1-2; D is unclear. Germline values: CDR1 SGHAT, CDR2 FQNNGV. The CDR3 has 14 residues. The V end lost 3 bases, the J end lost 0 bases, and 8 bases lay between the germline ends. CDR3 bases: TGTGCCAGCAGCTTTATGGCGGCTAACTATGGCTACACCTTC. As protein: CASSFMAANYGYTF.

The chain uses TRBV10-3 and TRBJ1-2; TRBD1 aligns across 7 bases. Germline CDR1 is ENHRY and CDR2 is SYGVKD. V trimming: 9 bases; J trimming: 2 bases; junction bases outside the gene matches: 12. The CDR3 has 15 residues. The CDR3 loop is CAILGQATGNYGYTF. The CDR3 DNA sequence: TGTGCCATTCTAGGTCAGGCGACAGGGAACTATGGCTACACCTTC.

Remarks on this clone: The same CDR3 can be traced to other DNA sequences in this sample. The chain joins TRBV9 to TRBJ1-2; 7 positions agree with TRBD1. Germline loops: CDR1 SGDLS, CDR2 YYNGEE. V was clipped by 0 bases and J by 4 bases; unmatched bases: 6. This CDR3 is built from 15 residues. This CDR3 is CASSVDPGGTYGYTF. CDR3 in DNA: TGTGCCAGCAGCGTAGACCCAGGGGGGACCTATGGCTACACCTTC.

The chain is built from TRBV30 and TRBJ2-7, with TRBD1 as a possible D gene (5 bases). Trimming removed 4 bases at V and 5 bases at J, with 21 bases between. The CDR3 is made up of 15 amino acids. CDR1 and CDR2 from the germline V gene are GTSNPN and SVGIG (reference sequence). This CDR3 reads CAWNPSKAGPHEQYF. In DNA, the CDR3 is TGTGCCTGGAACCCCTCGAAGGCAGGGCCCCACGAGCAGTACTTC.

To note about this clone: The junction shows a germline mismatch at one end, possibly a read error. The gene calls are TRBV3-1 (or the pseudogene TRBV3-2) and TRBJ2-1, with 9 bases matching TRBD1. The CDR3 covers 15 residues. CDR1 and CDR2 from the germline V gene are LGHDT and YNNKEL (reference sequence). CDR3 DNA sequence: TGTGCCAGCAGCCAAGCGACAGGGGGGTACACTGAGCAGTTCTTC. Translated, it gives CASSQATGGYTEQFF.

V usage is TRBV18 and J usage is TRBJ1-3, with 7 bases lining up with TRBD1. Germline lookup yields CDR1 KGHSH and CDR2 LQKENI. This CDR3 comprises 16 residues. V lost 3 bases and J lost 2; bases outside the gene matches: 7. This chain's CDR3 is CASSPNSGTAGNTIYF. The CDR3 nucleotides read TGTGCCAGCTCACCGAATTCCGGGACAGCTGGAAACACCATATATTTT.

This sequence joins TRBV4-3 and TRBJ1-5, with 7 nucleotides matching TRBD1. Per germline, CDR1 LGHNA and CDR2 YSLEER. The CDR3 extends over 14 amino acids. Trimming cost V 4 bases and J 6 bases; bases outside gene matches: 6. The chain's CDR3 is CASSPSGGAQPQHF. The CDR3 region has the DNA TGCGCCAGCAGCCCCTCAGGGGGTGCTCAGCCCCAGCATTTT.

The chain joins TRBV6-5 to TRBJ2-7; possibly TRBD2 for D (6 bases). CDR1 is MNHEY, CDR2 SVGAGI, per germline. V was cut by 3 bases and J by 2 bases, with 14 bases left in between. This CDR3 has 15 residues. The CDR3 is CASSYRRRGTYEQYF. CDR3 nucleotides: TGTGCCAGCAGTTATAGGAGGAGGGGAACCTACGAGCAGTACTTC.

The chain employs TRBV15 and TRBJ1-1; no reliable D call. The ends were cut back, 0 bases at V and 7 bases at J, with 15 bases in the middle. The CDR3 contains 15 residues. The germline V gene has CDR1 LNHNV and CDR2 YYDKDF (reference sequence). CDR3 nucleotide sequence: TGTGCCACCAGCAGAGATAAACAGTTTGTGGATGAAGCTTTCTTT. Its protein product is CATSRDKQFVDEAFF.

The V gene is TRBV20-1, the J gene TRBJ1-1; D call uncertain. CDR1 is DFQATT and CDR2 is SNEGSKA in the germline V gene (reference sequence). Between the trimmed V and J ends, which lost 3 bases and 5 bases, there was a span of 7 bases. This CDR3 has 11 amino acids. CDR3: CSARSQTEAFF. The CDR3 nucleotides are TGCAGTGCTAGGTCGCAGACTGAAGCTTTCTTT.

This sequence joins TRBV6-4 and TRBJ2-3, with TRBD2 matching over 11 bases. The CDR3 length is 15 residues. Germline trimming cut 2 bases from V and 4 bases from J; bases unmatched to any gene: 2. CDR1 is MRHNA and CDR2 is SNTAGT in the germline V gene. The CDR3 loop reads CASSDIAGGPDTQYF. Here the CDR3 DNA reads TGTGCCAGCAGTGACATAGCGGGAGGGCCAGATACGCAGTATTTT.

The rearrangement uses TRBV5-6 and TRBJ2-2; 9 bases match TRBD1. The germline V gene encodes CDR1 SGHDT and CDR2 YYEEEE. The CDR3 loop spans 18 amino acids. The V gene end was trimmed by 2 bases and the J gene end by 5 bases; junction bases not matched to a gene: 13. The CDR3 region has the DNA TGTGCCAGCAGCTTCTGGAATACAGGGGGCCGCGCTACCGGGGAGCTGTTTTTT. It translates to CASSFWNTGGRATGELFF.

This chain joins TRBV9 and TRBJ2-3, with 11 bases matching TRBD2. The CDR3 contains 16 residues. The V segment lost 3 bases and the J segment 4 bases; nucleotides outside the gene matches: 7. The V gene's germline CDR1 is SGDLS and CDR2 YYNGEE. The CDR3: CASSGQTSGIADTQYF. The CDR3, as DNA: TGTGCCAGCAGCGGACAGACTAGCGGGATCGCAGATACGCAGTATTTT.

The rearrangement uses TRBV7-8 and TRBJ1-2; D gene unclear. Trimming removed 2 bases at V and 0 bases at J, with 13 bases between. CDR1 is SGHVS and CDR2 is FQNEAQ in the germline V gene. The CDR3 loop spans 16 amino acids. In DNA form, the CDR3 reads TGTGCCAGCAGCTTACTCGGTGAGGGTGCTAACTATGGCTACACCTTC. Protein product: CASSLLGEGANYGYTF.

There are a few counts of this clone. The chain has TRBV18 and TRBJ1-1, with TRBD1 matching 7 bases. The CDR3 is 16 residues long. Germline assignment: CDR1 KGHSH and CDR2 LQKENI. V lost 4 bases to trimming and J lost 0 bases; unmatched junction nucleotides: 8. The CDR3 nucleotides are TGTGCCAGCTCACGGATCTTTACAGGGGTGAACACTGAAGCTTTCTTT. This translates into CASSRIFTGVNTEAFF.

V gene TRBV7-9 combines with J gene TRBJ1-4, with TRBD1 as a possible D gene (5 bases). CDR1 is SEHNR, CDR2 FQNEAQ, per germline (reference sequence). This CDR3 contains 15 residues. Trimming cost V 5 bases and J 0 bases, with 10 bases left between them. The CDR3 sequence is CASSPRDSTNEKLFF. DNA of the CDR3: TGTGCCAGCAGCCCCCGGGACTCAACTAATGAAAAACTGTTTTTT. The full variable domain, completed using reference TRBV7-9 and TRBJ1-4, is DTGVSQNPRHKITKRGQNVTFRCDPISEHNRLYWYRQTLGQGPEFLTYFQNEAQLEKSRLLSDRFSAERPKGSFSTLEIQRTEQGDSAMYLCASSPRDSTNEKLFFGSGTQLSVL.

V usage is TRBV9 and J usage is TRBJ2-3, with TRBD2 matching 11 bases. Germline CDR1 and CDR2: SGDLS and YYNGEE. The CDR3 consists of 12 residues. V trimming: 4 bases; J trimming: 10 bases; junction bases outside the gene matches: 2. CDR3 loop: CASSSGLAAQYF. CDR3 bases: TGTGCCAGCAGCTCGGGACTAGCGGCGCAGTATTTT.

The rearrangement links TRBV19 to TRBJ2-5, with no clear D. Germline-derived CDR1 and CDR2 are LNHDA and SQIVND (reference sequence). The length of the CDR3 is 12 residues. V shed 1 base and J shed 4 bases, with 4 bases lying between them. The CDR3 DNA reads as TGTGCCAGTAGTATAGGCAGAGAGACCCAGTACTTC. Its protein product is CASSIGRETQYF.

The chain joins TRBV3-1 (or the pseudogene TRBV3-2) to TRBJ1-1; 7 bases match TRBD1. The germline V gene encodes CDR1 LGHDT and CDR2 YNNKEL (reference sequence). After removal of 0 bases from V and 9 bases from J, the junction contained 10 bases not matched to a gene. The CDR3 loop spans 15 amino acids. Here the CDR3 DNA reads TGTGCCAGCAGCCAAGAAGCGACAGGGATATTGAAAGCTTTCTTT. Translated, it gives CASSQEATGILKAFF.

V is TRBV6-2 or TRBV6-3 and J is TRBJ2-7; perhaps TRBD1 as D (5 bases). The CDR3 has 16 amino acids. Germline lookup yields CDR1 MNHEY and CDR2 SVGEGT. Trimming removed 2 bases from V and 2 bases from J, with 16 bases in between. The CDR3 bases are TGTGCCAGCAGTTACCCTAAAGACAGTACGGCCTACGAGCAGTACTTC. It translates to CASSYPKDSTAYEQYF.

The chain's CDR3 is CASSYSTGTEQFF. The CDR3 DNA reads TGTGCCAGCAGTTACTCGACAGGGACTGAGCAGTTCTTC. The chain has TRBV6-5 and TRBJ2-1; TRBD1 matches at 7 bases. Germline V gene sequence: CDR1 MNHEY, CDR2 SVGAGI. V shed 0 bases, J shed 9 bases, and the junction held 2 bases outside the gene matches. The CDR3 length is 13 residues.

The chain links TRBV4-1 to TRBJ2-1; a possible D gene is TRBD1 (6 bases). CDR1 MGHRA and CDR2 YSYEKL come from the germline V gene. This CDR3 contains 13 residues. V lost 3 bases and J lost 7, with 10 bases in between. The CDR3 DNA is TGCGCCAGCAGCCAGGGGGCTTGGAATGAGCAGTTCTTC. Translated, it gives CASSQGAWNEQFF.

The chain recombines TRBV11-1 with TRBJ2-1; 11 bases are shared with TRBD1. Trimming cost V 1 base and J 7 bases; bases outside gene matches: 3. CDR1 is SGHAT, CDR2 FQDESV, per germline (reference sequence). The CDR3 runs 15 residues. Written as DNA, the CDR3 is TGTGCCAGCAGCTTAGGGACAGGGGGCTTAAATGAGCAGTTCTTC. Translated, it gives CASSLGTGGLNEQFF.

This sequence joins TRBV18 and TRBJ2-1, with a weak D call TRBD2 (5 bases). The CDR3 extends over 14 amino acids. Trimming took 2 bases from V and 6 from J, leaving 11 bases between them. Germline V gene sequence: CDR1 KGHSH, CDR2 LQKENI. CDR3 amino acids: CASSPASKGNEQFF. The CDR3 region has the DNA TGTGCCAGCTCACCAGCTAGCAAGGGCAATGAGCAGTTCTTC.

The V call is TRBV5-8, the J call TRBJ2-2; D gene uncertain. This CDR3 spans 13 amino acids. Deletions cut 4 bases from V and 7 bases from J, with 11 bases between. From germline, CDR1 is SGHTS and CDR2 YDEGEE. CDR3 in DNA: TGTGCCAGCAGCCCTGTAAAAAACGGGGAGCTGTTTTTT. As protein: CASSPVKNGELFF.

This clone was found a few times. The chain couples TRBV6-2 or TRBV6-3 to TRBJ1-5; maybe TRBD1 (6 bases). From germline, CDR1 is MNHEY and CDR2 SVGEGT. CDR3 length: 15 residues. Trimming stripped 0 bases from V and 6 bases from J, with 12 bases between. The CDR3 nucleotides are TGTGCCAGCAGTTACTCTTGGGGGGGCGGTCAGCCCCAGCATTTT. Encoded protein: CASSYSWGGGQPQHF.

The chain employs TRBV6-5 and TRBJ2-2; a weak D match, TRBD1 (5 bases). Looked up from germline, CDR1 is MNHEY and CDR2 is SVGAGI. The CDR3 runs 16 residues. V shed 0 bases and J shed 2 bases, with 10 bases lying between them. In nucleotides, the CDR3 is TGTGCCAGCAGTTACTCCCGGACAATAAACACCGGGGAGCTGTTTTTT. Translation: CASSYSRTINTGELFF.

The chain is built from TRBV5-1 and TRBJ2-4; 7 bases map to TRBD1. The V segment lost 5 bases and the J segment 7 bases; nucleotides outside the gene matches: 18. The CDR3 has 17 amino acids. CDR1 is SGHRS and CDR2 is YFSETQ in the germline V gene. The CDR3 loop is CASRTVGGRAGFNIQYF. CDR3 bases: TGCGCCAGCAGGACAGTAGGGGGCCGCGCCGGTTTTAACATTCAGTACTTC.